The source of this TCR beta chain is a study of blood T cells in healthy people across ages. Study as a whole: Per two T cells, about one barcoded beta molecule was captured through template switching.

Germline lookup yields CDR1 MNHEY and CDR2 SMNVEV (reference sequence). The length of the CDR3 is 13 residues. V gave up 6 bases and J gave up 2 bases, with 11 bases separating them. Together with a sample-barcoded 5' primer, a J-beta primer mix was included in a second PCR lasting about 6 to 11 cycles. The template-switch adaptor, which had 12 random nucleotides, put a tag on each cDNA molecule. TCRdb independently ran MiXCR on the 5' RACE reads; one entry per CDR3 protein. The profile covers approximately 490,000 distinct CDR3 sequences, with nearly 25% appearing a single time and around 10% taken by the ten largest. Concerning this clonotype itself: Antigen unknown.

Study-wide points: Unknown donor CMV status possibly confounded expanded clonotype changes.

The same sample was also used in a study of T cells of mothers and their children. That paper notes: Sequencing got over 8 million TCR beta CDR3 reads from each mother and some 3 million from each child.

Input material: blood. This clonotype originated in a boy aged 5-17 years in good health. This chain joins TRBV27 and TRBJ2-7; D gene uncertain. As DNA, the CDR3 is TGTGCCAGCAGGAGCAGGAGTACCTACGAGCAGTACTTC. Its protein is CASRSRSTYEQYF.